The rows below give T cell receptor beta chains drawn from one sample of a study of blood T cells in healthy people across ages. TCRdb fed the 5' RACE reads into MiXCR, producing one record per CDR3 protein. The table lists around 700,000 distinct CDR3 sequences, approximately 25% of them singletons. In addition, the sample was reused for a study of T cells of mothers and their children.

The sequenced sample consisted of blood. The source of these receptors is a boy aged 5-17 years in good health. The CDR3 runs from the conserved cysteine through the conserved F or W. Each record gives: CDR3 protein, J gene, V gene.

CDR3 protein: CASSFRQTNEQFF
J gene: TRBJ2-1
V gene: TRBV7-9

CDR3 protein: CATSVGAAGGQNEQFF
J gene: TRBJ2-1
V gene: TRBV9

CDR3 protein: CASSKDRPSKTSGGGEQYF
J gene: TRBJ2-7
V gene: TRBV21-1

CDR3 protein: CASSSDLGSSHYEQYF
J gene: TRBJ2-7
V gene: TRBV27

CDR3 protein: CASSSTGRISGNTIYF
J gene: TRBJ1-3
V gene: TRBV6-6

CDR3 protein: CASSYSFQVPYEQYF
J gene: .
V gene: TRBV6-5

CDR3 protein: CASSWGTANTEAFF
J gene: TRBJ1-1
V gene: TRBV5-1

CDR3 protein: CASSLAVGRTYEQYF
J gene: TRBJ2-7
V gene: TRBV5-1

CDR3 protein: CASSQGIIYYEQYF
J gene: TRBJ2-7
V gene: TRBV3-1

CDR3 protein: CASSLIGLNYGYTF
J gene: TRBJ1-2
V gene: TRBV7-2

CDR3 protein: CASSQDPIPQETQYF
J gene: .
V gene: TRBV3-1

CDR3 protein: CASSQLSGYNEQFF
J gene: TRBJ2-1
V gene: TRBV3-1

CDR3 protein: CASRSSTEAFF
J gene: TRBJ1-1
V gene: TRBV13

CDR3 protein: CASSDPGTSNYGYTF
J gene: TRBJ1-2
V gene: TRBV25-1

CDR3 protein: CASSHAGTSGFYEQYF
J gene: TRBJ2-7
V gene: TRBV3-1

CDR3 protein: CASSSSVRQSYEQYF
J gene: .
V gene: TRBV7-9

CDR3 protein: CASSLFGGASSYEQYF
J gene: TRBJ2-7
V gene: TRBV28

CDR3 protein: CASSDFGQGEETQYF
J gene: TRBJ2-5
V gene: TRBV5-5

CDR3 protein: CSVPQGYGYTF
J gene: TRBJ1-2
V gene: TRBV29-1

CDR3 protein: CASSLRGWRERVDTQYF
J gene: TRBJ2-3
V gene: TRBV12-3/TRBV12-4

CDR3 protein: CSVEPSGRGEQFF
J gene: TRBJ2-1
V gene: TRBV29-1

CDR3 protein: CASAPGTSNEKLFF
J gene: TRBJ1-4
V gene: TRBV10-3

CDR3 protein: CASGFQRDEQFF
J gene: TRBJ2-1
V gene: TRBV12-5

CDR3 protein: CATSEGGTQYF
J gene: TRBJ2-5
V gene: TRBV24-1

CDR3 protein: CSVLAGGSTDTQYF
J gene: TRBJ2-3
V gene: TRBV29-1

CDR3 protein: CASSKTSGRITDTQYF
J gene: TRBJ2-3
V gene: TRBV4-1

CDR3 protein: CASKQNEQFF
J gene: TRBJ2-1
V gene: TRBV21-1

CDR3 protein: CASSSGQGAPNIQYF
J gene: TRBJ2-4
V gene: TRBV5-6

CDR3 protein: CASRLRDDYNSPLHF
J gene: TRBJ1-6
V gene: TRBV5-8

CDR3 protein: CASSLGLAGVLYNEQFF
J gene: TRBJ2-1
V gene: TRBV5-1

CDR3 protein: CARRCQETQYF
J gene: TRBJ2-5
V gene: TRBV7-2

CDR3 protein: CSARDLGSETQYF
J gene: TRBJ2-5
V gene: TRBV20-1

CDR3 protein: CASSMLPLADGRTDTQYF
J gene: TRBJ2-3
V gene: TRBV19

CDR3 protein: CASSRSLVTGGNQPQHF
J gene: TRBJ1-5
V gene: TRBV27

CDR3 protein: CATRVRRREPFRTSTDTQYF
J gene: TRBJ2-3
V gene: TRBV10-3

CDR3 protein: CASSLCSEFYGYTF
J gene: TRBJ1-2
V gene: TRBV7-4

CDR3 protein: CASSPAGTLYEQYF
J gene: TRBJ2-7
V gene: TRBV5-6

CDR3 protein: CSARDRQGANEKLFF
J gene: TRBJ1-4
V gene: TRBV20-1

CDR3 protein: CASSLPDPSGNTIYF
J gene: TRBJ1-3
V gene: TRBV7-9

CDR3 protein: CASSEIFWGQNQETQYF
J gene: TRBJ2-5
V gene: TRBV6-1

CDR3 protein: CSATSTGGGYNTEAFF
J gene: TRBJ1-1
V gene: TRBV20-1

CDR3 protein: CSASPIFPTGDEQYF
J gene: TRBJ2-7
V gene: TRBV20-1

CDR3 protein: CASSAFDQPQHF
J gene: TRBJ1-5
V gene: TRBV7-9

CDR3 protein: CASTWGQGGETQYF
J gene: .
V gene: TRBV11-3

CDR3 protein: CASSVDQGGPHEQYF
J gene: TRBJ2-7
V gene: TRBV9